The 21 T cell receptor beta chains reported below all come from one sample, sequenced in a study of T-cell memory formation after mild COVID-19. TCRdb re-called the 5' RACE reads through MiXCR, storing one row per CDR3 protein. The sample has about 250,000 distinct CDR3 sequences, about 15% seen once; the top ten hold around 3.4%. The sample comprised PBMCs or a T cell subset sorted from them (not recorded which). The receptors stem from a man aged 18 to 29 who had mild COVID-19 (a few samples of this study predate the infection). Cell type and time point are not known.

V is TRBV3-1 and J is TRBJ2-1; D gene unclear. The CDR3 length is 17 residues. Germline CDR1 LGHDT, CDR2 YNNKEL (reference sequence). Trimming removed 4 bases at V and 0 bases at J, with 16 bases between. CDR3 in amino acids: CASSPSFGSRSYNEQFF. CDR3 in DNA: TGTGCCAGCAGCCCATCCTTCGGGTCTCGCTCCTACAATGAGCAGTTCTTC.

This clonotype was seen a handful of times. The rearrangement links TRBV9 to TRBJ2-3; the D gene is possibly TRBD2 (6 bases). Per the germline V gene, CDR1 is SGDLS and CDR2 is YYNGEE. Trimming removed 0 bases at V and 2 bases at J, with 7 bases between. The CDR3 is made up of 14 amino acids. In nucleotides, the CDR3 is TGTGCCAGCAGCGTAGTAGCGGTCACAGATACGCAGTATTTT. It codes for CASSVVAVTDTQYF. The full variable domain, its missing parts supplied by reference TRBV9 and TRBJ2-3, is DSGVTQTPKHLITATGQRVTLRCSPRSGDLSVYWYQQSLDQGLQFLIQYYNGEERAKGNILERFSAQQFPDLHSELNLSSLELGDSALYFCASSVVAVTDTQYFGPGTRLTVL.

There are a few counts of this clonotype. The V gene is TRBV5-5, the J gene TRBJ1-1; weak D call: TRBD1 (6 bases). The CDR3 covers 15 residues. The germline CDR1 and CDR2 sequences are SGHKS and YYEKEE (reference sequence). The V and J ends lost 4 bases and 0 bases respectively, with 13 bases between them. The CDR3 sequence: CASSKEQGVNTEAFF. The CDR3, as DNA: TGTGCCAGCAGCAAGGAACAGGGCGTGAACACTGAAGCTTTCTTT.

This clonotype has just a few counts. In DNA form, the CDR3 reads TGCAGTATGACTAGCGGGGGGGCTAGCTCCTACAATGAGCAGTTCTTC. It encodes CSMTSGGASSYNEQFF. V usage is TRBV29-1 and J usage is TRBJ2-1; 14 bases align to TRBD2. CDR1 and CDR2 from the germline V gene are SQVTM and ANQGSEA. The CDR3 consists of 16 residues.

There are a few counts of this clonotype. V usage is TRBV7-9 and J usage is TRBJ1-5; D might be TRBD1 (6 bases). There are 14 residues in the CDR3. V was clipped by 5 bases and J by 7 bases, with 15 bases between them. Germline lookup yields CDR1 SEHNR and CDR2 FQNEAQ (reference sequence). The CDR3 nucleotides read TGTGCCAGCAGCCTCGAGGGGGGGCCCCAGCCCCAGCATTTT. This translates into CASSLEGGPQPQHF.

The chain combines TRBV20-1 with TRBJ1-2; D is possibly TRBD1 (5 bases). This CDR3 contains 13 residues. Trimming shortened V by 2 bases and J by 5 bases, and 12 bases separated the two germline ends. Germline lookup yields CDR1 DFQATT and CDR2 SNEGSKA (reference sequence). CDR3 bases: TGCAGTGCTAGACCCGGGACGAAATATGGCTACACCTTC. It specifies CSARPGTKYGYTF.

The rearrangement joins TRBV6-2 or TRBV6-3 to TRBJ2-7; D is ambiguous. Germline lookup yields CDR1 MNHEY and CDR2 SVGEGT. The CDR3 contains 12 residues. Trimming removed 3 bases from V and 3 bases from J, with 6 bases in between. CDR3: CASSYGVYEQYF. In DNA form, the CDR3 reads TGTGCCAGCAGTTATGGGGTCTACGAGCAGTACTTC.

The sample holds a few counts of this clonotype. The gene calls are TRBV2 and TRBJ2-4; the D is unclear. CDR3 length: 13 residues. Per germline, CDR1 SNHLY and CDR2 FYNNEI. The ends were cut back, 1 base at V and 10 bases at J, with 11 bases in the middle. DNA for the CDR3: TGTGCCAGCAGTGAAGGCCTGGAACAAATTCAGTACTTC. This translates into CASSEGLEQIQYF.

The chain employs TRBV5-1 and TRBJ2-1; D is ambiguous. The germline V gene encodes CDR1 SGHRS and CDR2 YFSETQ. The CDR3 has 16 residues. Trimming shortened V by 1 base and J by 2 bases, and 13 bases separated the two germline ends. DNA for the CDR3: TGCGCCAGCAGCTTGATAGGGCGGTCGACCTACAATGAGCAGTTCTTC. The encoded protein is CASSLIGRSTYNEQFF.

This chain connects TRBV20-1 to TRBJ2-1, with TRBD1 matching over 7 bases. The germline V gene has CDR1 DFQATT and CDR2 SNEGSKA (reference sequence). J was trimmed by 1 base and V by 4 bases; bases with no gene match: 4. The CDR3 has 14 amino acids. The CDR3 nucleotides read TGCAGTGCTACCGGGACAGCTTCCTACAATGAGCAGTTCTTC. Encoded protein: CSATGTASYNEQFF.

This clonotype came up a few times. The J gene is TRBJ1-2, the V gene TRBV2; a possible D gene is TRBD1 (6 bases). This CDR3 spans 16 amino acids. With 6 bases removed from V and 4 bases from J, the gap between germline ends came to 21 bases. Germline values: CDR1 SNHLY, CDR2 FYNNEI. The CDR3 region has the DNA TGTGCCAGCAGCGCCCCTCGGGGGCAGGGGAGCTATGGCTACACCTTC. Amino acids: CASSAPRGQGSYGYTF.

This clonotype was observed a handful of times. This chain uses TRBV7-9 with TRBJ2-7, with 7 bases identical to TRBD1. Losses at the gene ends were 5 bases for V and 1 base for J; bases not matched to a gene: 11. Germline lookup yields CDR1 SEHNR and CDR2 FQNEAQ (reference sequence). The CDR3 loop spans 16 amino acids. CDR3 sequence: CASSGRRDSVSYEQYF. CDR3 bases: TGTGCCAGCAGCGGAAGACGGGACAGCGTTTCCTACGAGCAGTACTTC.

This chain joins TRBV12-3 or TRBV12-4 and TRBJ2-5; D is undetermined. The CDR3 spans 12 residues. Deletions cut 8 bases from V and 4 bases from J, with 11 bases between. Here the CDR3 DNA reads TGTGCCAGCGCTAGGACGGGAGAGACCCAGTACTTC. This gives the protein CASARTGETQYF.

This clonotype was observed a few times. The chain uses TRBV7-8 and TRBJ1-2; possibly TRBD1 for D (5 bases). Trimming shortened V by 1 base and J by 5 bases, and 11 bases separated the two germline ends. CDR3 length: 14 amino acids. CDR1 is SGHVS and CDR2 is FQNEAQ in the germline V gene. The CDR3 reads CASSLESGAYGYTF. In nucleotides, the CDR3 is TGTGCCAGCAGCTTAGAATCTGGGGCATATGGCTACACCTTC.

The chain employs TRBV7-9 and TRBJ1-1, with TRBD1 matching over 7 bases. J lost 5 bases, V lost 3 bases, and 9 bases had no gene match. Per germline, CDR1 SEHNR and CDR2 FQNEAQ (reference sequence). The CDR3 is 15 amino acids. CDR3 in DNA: TGTGCCAGCAGCTTTACCGGGACAGCTTTAACTGAAGCTTTCTTT. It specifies CASSFTGTALTEAFF.

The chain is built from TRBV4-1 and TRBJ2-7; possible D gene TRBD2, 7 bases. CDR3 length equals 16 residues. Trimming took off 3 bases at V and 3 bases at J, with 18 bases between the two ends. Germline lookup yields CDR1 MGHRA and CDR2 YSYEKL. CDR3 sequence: CASSQTRGGASYEQYF. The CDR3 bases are TGCGCCAGCAGCCAGACTAGAGGGGGGGCCAGCTACGAGCAGTACTTC.

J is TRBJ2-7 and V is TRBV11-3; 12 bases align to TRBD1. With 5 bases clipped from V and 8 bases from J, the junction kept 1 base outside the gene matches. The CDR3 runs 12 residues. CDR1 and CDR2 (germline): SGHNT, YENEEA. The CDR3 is CASSRDRGQQYF. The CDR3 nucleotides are TGTGCCAGCAGCAGGGACAGGGGGCAGCAGTACTTC.

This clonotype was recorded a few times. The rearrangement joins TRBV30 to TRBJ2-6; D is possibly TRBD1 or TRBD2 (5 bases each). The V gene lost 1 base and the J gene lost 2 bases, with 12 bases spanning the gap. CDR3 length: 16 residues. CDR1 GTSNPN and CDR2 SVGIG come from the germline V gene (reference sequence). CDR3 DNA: TGTGCCTGGAGTGACAAGACAGCGGCTGGGGCCAACGTCCTGACTTTC. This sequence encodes CAWSDKTAAGANVLTF.

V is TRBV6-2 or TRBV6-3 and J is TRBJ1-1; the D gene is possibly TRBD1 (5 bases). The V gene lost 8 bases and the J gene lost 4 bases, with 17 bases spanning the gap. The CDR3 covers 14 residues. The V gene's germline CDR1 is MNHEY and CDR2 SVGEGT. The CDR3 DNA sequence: TGTGCCAGCCGTTCGAATGGGGGTCTCACTGAAGCTTTCTTT. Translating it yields CASRSNGGLTEAFF.

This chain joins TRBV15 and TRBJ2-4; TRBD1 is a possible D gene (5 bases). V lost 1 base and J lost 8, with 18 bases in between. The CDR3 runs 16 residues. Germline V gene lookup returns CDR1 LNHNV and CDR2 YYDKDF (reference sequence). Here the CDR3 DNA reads TGTGCCACCAGCAGAGGCCACGCAGGGTTTGGGGACATTCAGTACTTC. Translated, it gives CATSRGHAGFGDIQYF.

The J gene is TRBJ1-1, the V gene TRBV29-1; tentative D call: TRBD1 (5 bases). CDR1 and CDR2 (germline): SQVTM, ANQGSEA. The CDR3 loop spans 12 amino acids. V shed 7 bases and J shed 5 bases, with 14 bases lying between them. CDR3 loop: CSASGIRTEAFF. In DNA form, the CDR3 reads TGCAGCGCGTCAGGGATTAGGACTGAAGCTTTCTTT.